This T cell receptor beta chain was identified in a study of cytomegalovirus exposure and HLA in healthy donors. Study-wide results and limits: Reports indicated that the classifier achieved high specificity and sensitivity in diagnosing cytomegalovirus status. In a later analysis, most CMV-associated TCR beta chains appeared HLA-restricted.

A remark on this clone: Its antigen is unidentified.

Use of 60 Vbeta and 13 Jbeta primers characterized the PCR. Generated by immunoSEQ multiplex PCR, the TCRdb table keeps only in-frame clones and is missing some. The sample yields hundreds of thousands of clones, around 80% seen once. The sequence was collected from a boy between 10 and 17 years old in good health and CMV-seronegative. Sample: PBMCs.

The CDR3, as DNA: TGTGCCAGCAGCCCGGGGACAGGGTCGTACGAGCAGTACTTC. It translates to CASSPGTGSYEQYF. The J gene is TRBJ2-7, the V gene TRBV7-9; TRBD1 aligns across 9 bases. The CDR3 runs to 14 residues. Unmatched junction bases numbered 6, after V lost 5 bases and J lost 4 bases. CDR1 SEHNR and CDR2 FQNEAQ come from the germline V gene (reference sequence). Filled out from reference TRBV7-9 and TRBJ2-7, the complete variable domain reads DTGVSQNPRHKITKRGQNVTFRCDPISEHNRLYWYRQTLGQGPEFLTYFQNEAQLEKSRLLSDRFSAERPKGSFSTLEIQRTEQGDSAMYLCASSPGTGSYEQYFGPGTRLTVT.